In this sample, the clone carrying this T cell receptor beta chain turned up a few times. What it recognizes is unknown. The sample originates from a study of cytomegalovirus exposure and HLA in healthy donors. The study's findings and limits: The likely origin of a cluster of highly shared sequence variants was a sequencing artifact. It was confirmed in vitro that a few of the CMV-associated chains were specific for CMV antigens.

The PCR was carried out with 60 Vbeta primers and 13 Jbeta primers. The table came from immunoSEQ multiplex PCR; TCRdb's copy has only in-frame clones and leaves some out. The sample records some 140,000 clones, over 50% being singletons. The germline V gene encodes CDR1 SGHTS and CDR2 YDEGEE. This CDR3 has 16 amino acids. Germline trimming cut 1 base from V and 0 bases from J; bases unmatched to any gene: 4. The gene calls are TRBV5-8 and TRBJ1-3; TRBD1 aligns across 7 bases. The sequenced sample was PBMCs. This clonotype originated in a human donor in good health. CDR3: CASSLIGGGSGNTIYF. Written as DNA, the CDR3 is TGTGCCAGCAGCTTGATAGGGGGCGGCTCTGGAAACACCATATATTTT.